This TCR beta chain was sequenced during a study of blood T cell repertoires in COVID-19. Study background: There were acute and convalescent COVID-19 samples, and they came from the United States, Italy and Spain. PBMCs, B-cell-depleted T cells, or T cells provided the cDNA or gDNA that made up the material.

Trimming stripped 4 bases from V and 6 bases from J, with 13 bases between. The CDR3 runs to 14 residues. The germline V gene encodes CDR1 SNHLY and CDR2 FYNNEI. As originally analysed: It was from reference gene primer amplification that nucleated cell counts were estimated. TCRdb keeps only in-frame clones here, not all; method: immunoSEQ multiplex PCR. That table gives V, J and clone size, and the DNA gave D and trimming. The table records under 350,000 clones, approximately 83% of them present only once. The sequence was collected from a woman between 65 and 79 years old with acute or convalescent COVID-19. Material: peripheral blood. The chain employs TRBV2 and TRBJ2-1; weak D call: TRBD1 (5 bases). The CDR3 sequence is CASSVQGTTNEQFF. The CDR3 DNA reads as TGTGCCAGCAGTGTCCAGGGTACAACCAATGAGCAGTTCTTC.